The present entry profiles one T cell receptor (beta chain) with its context. Here immunoSEQ multiplex PCR was the method, and the copy in TCRdb shows in-frame clones only, minus some. The sample shows about 2.4 million clones, just over 90% of them seen only once. The data stem from a study of shared clonotypes between healthy human individuals. Study context: Researchers assigned three CD4 naive, three CD4 memory, two CD8 naive and one CD8 memory plate to each donor.

V was cut by 3 bases and J by 5 bases, with 11 bases left in between. The germline gives CDR1 SGHDT, CDR2 YYEEEE. The CDR3 runs 13 residues. The source of this sequence is a man in his late teens or twenties in good health. Sequences were obtained from naive CD4+ T cells sorted from blood. The subset is: CD45RA+ positively selected. The V and J genes are TRBV5-6 and TRBJ1-2; D remains unclear. The CDR3 nucleotides read TGTGCCAGCAGCTCCGACCGGATTTATGGCTACACCTTC. It translates to CASSSDRIYGYTF. Filled out from reference TRBV5-6 and TRBJ1-2, the complete variable domain reads DAGVTQSPTHLIKTRGQQVTLRCSPKSGHDTVSWYQQALGQGPQFIFQYYEEEERQRGNFPDRFSGHQFPNYSSELNVNALLLGDSALYLCASSSDRIYGYTFGSGTRLTVV.